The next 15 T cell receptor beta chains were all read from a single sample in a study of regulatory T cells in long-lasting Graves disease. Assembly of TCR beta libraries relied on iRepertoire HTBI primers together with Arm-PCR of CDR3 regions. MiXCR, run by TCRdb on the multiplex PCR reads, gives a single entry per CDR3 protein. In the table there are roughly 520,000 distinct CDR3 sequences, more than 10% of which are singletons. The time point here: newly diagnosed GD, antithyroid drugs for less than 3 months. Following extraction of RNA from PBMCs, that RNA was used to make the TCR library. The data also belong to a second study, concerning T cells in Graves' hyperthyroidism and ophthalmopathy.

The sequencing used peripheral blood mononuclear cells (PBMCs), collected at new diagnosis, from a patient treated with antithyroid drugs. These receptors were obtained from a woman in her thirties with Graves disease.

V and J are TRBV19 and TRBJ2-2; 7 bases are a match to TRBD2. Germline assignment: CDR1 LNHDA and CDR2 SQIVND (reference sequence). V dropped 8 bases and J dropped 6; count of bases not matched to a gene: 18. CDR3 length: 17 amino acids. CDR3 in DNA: TGTGCCAGTGGGCTTATTACTAGCGAAGGTTTAGCCGGGGAGCTGTTTTTT. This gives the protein CASGLITSEGLAGELFF.

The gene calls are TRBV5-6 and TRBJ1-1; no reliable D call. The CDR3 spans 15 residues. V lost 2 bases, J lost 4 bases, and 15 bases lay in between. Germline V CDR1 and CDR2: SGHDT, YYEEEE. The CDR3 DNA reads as TGTGCCAGCAGCTTCTTACCGCAAGTGGCCACTGAAGCTTTCTTT. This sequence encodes CASSFLPQVATEAFF.

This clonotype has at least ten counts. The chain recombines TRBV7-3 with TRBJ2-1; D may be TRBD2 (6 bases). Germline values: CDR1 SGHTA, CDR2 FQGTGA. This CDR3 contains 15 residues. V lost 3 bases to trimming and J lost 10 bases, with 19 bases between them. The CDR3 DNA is TGTGCCAGCAGCTTGGATCGGGCGGGATTTAGCGAGCAGTTCTTC. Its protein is CASSLDRAGFSEQFF.

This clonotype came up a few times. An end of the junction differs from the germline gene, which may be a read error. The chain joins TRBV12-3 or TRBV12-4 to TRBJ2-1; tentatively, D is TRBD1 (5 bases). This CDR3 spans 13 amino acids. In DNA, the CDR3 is TGTACCAGCAGTCGACAGATCTACAATGAGCAGTTCTTC. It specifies CTSSRQIYNEQFF.

CDR3 bases: TGCAGTGCTAGTTTTCGGCGGCCCGATCGCTACGAGCAGTACTTC. Amino acid sequence: CSASFRRPDRYEQYF. This sequence joins TRBV20-1 and TRBJ2-7; no reliable D call. Germline V gene sequence: CDR1 DFQATT, CDR2 SNEGSKA (reference sequence). This CDR3 has 15 amino acids. V was clipped by 3 bases and J by 3 bases, with 18 bases between them.

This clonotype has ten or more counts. The DNA for the CDR3 is TGCAGTGCCCTCGGACAGGGGTTCACTGAAGCTTTCTTT. The encoded protein is CSALGQGFTEAFF. This chain links TRBV20-1 with TRBJ1-1; TRBD1 matches 9 bases. V trimming: 6 bases; J trimming: 4 bases; junction bases outside the gene matches: 6. Germline V gene data show CDR1 as DFQATT and CDR2 as SNEGSKA (reference sequence). This CDR3 contains 13 residues.

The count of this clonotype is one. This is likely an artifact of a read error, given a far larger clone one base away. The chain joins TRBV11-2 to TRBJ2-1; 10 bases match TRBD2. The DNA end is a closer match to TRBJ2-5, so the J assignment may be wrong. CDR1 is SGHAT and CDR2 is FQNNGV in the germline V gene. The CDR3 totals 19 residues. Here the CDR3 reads CASSEEASGSSSGQEAQYF. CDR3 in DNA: TGTGCCAGCAGTGAGGAGGCTAGCGGGAGTAGTAGCGGCCAAGAGGCCCAGTACTTC.

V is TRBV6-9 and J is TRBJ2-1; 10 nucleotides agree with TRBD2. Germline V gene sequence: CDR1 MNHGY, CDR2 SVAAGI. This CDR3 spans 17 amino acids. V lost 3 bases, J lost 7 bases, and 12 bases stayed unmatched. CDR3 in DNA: TGTGCCAGCAGTTACGCTTACTTTATTAGCGGGAGGAATGAGCAGTTCTTC. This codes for CASSYAYFISGRNEQFF.

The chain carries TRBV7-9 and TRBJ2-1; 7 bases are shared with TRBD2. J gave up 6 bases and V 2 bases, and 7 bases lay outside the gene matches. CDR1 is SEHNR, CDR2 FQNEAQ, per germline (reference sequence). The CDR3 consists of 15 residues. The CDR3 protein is CASSLLGLEFNEQFF. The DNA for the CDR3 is TGTGCCAGCAGCTTACTTGGACTAGAATTCAATGAGCAGTTCTTC.

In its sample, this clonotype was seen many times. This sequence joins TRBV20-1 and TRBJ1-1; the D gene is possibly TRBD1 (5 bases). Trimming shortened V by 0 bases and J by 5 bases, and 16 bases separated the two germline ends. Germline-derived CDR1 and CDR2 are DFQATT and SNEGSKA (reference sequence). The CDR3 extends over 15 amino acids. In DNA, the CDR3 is TGCAGTGCTAGAGAAGTGGCAGGGCCCGCGACTGAAGCTTTCTTT. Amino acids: CSAREVAGPATEAFF.

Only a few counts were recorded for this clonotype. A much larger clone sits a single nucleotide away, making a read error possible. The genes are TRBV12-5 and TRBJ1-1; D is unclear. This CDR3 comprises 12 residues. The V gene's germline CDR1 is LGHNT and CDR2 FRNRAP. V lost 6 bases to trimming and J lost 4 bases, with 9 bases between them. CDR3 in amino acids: CASGRAATEAFF. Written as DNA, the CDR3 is TGTGCTAGTGGCCGGGCGGCCACTGAAGCTTTCTTT.

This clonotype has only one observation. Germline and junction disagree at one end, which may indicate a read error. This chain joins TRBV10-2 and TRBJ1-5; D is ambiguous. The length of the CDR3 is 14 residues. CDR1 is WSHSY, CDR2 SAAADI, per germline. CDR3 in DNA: TGCGCCATCAGTGAATGGGGATGGGATCAGCCCCAGCATTTT. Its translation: CAISEWGWDQPQHF.

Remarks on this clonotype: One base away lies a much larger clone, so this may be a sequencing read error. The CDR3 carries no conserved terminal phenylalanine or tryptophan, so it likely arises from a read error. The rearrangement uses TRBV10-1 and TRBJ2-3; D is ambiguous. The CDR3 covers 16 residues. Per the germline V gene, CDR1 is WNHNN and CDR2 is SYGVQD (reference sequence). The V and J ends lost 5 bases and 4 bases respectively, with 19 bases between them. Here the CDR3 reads CASSRSAVISPDTQYL. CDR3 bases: TGCGCCAGCAGTCGGTCGGCAGTCATCAGTCCAGATACGCAGTATTTG.

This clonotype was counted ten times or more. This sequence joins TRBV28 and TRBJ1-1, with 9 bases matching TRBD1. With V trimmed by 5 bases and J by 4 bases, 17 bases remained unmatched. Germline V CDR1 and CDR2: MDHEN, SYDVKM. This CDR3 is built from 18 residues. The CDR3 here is CASSLLGGTGRGVTEAFF. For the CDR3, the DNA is TGTGCCAGCAGTCTCCTAGGTGGGACAGGGAGAGGGGTCACTGAAGCTTTCTTT.

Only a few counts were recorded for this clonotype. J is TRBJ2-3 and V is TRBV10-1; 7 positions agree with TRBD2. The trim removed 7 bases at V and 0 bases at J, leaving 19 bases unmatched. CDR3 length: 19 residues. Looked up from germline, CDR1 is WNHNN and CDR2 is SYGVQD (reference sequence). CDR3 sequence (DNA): TGCGCCAGCATCAGAGAGGCCCCCCCAGCGGGAAGTAGCACAGATACGCAGTATTTT. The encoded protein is CASIREAPPAGSSTDTQYF.